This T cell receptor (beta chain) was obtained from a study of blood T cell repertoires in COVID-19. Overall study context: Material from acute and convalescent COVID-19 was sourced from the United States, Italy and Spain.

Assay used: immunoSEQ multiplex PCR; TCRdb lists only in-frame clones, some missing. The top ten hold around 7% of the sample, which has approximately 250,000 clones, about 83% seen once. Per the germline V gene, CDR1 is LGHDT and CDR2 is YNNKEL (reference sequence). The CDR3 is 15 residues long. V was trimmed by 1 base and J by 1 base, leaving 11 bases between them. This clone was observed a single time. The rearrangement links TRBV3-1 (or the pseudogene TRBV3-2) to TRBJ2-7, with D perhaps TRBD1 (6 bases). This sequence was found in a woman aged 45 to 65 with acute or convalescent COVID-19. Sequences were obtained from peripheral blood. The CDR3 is CASSQVLTGSYEQYF. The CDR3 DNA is TGTGCCAGCAGCCAAGTACTTACAGGGTCCTACGAGCAGTACTTC.